A single sample gave rise to the 11 T cell receptor beta chains below, sequenced in a study of blood T cell repertoires in COVID-19. Method: immunoSEQ multiplex PCR; TCRdb's copy keeps in-frame clones and lacks some. Among around 250,000 clones, around 84% were seen once, and the ten largest hold about 4%. Sequencing was done on a sample of PBMCs or T cells enriched from blood (not recorded which). Receptor source: a man aged 25-45 years with acute COVID-19.

This chain connects TRBV6-1 to TRBJ1-5; TRBD1 matches at 8 bases. V was clipped by 2 bases and J by 0 bases; unmatched bases: 6. Per germline, CDR1 MNHNS and CDR2 SASEGT. The CDR3 loop spans 17 amino acids. The CDR3, as DNA: TGTGCCAGCAGTGAATTGGACAGGGCTTATAGCAATCAGCCCCAGCATTTT. It codes for CASSELDRAYSNQPQHF.

The V gene is TRBV19, the J gene TRBJ1-1; 8 bases are a match to TRBD1. Trimming cost V 4 bases and J 2 bases; bases outside gene matches: 3. The germline CDR1 and CDR2 sequences are LNHDA and SQIVND (reference sequence). The CDR3 is made up of 14 amino acids. Written as DNA, the CDR3 is TGTGCCAGTAGTAGGACAGGGTTAAACACTGAAGCTTTCTTT. Translated: CASSRTGLNTEAFF.

V is TRBV11-2 and J is TRBJ2-5; D perhaps matches TRBD2 (5 bases). Germline CDR1 and CDR2: SGHAT and FQNNGV. Trimming cost V 5 bases and J 5 bases, with 12 bases left between them. The CDR3 spans 13 residues. The CDR3 loop reads CASSPAWRETQYF. The CDR3 DNA sequence: TGTGCCAGCAGCCCGGCGTGGAGGGAGACCCAGTACTTC.

The rearrangement uses TRBV6-1 and TRBJ2-4, with 8 bases identical to TRBD2. CDR3 length: 20 amino acids. V lost 4 bases, J lost 3 bases, and 20 bases stayed unmatched. Germline V gene data show CDR1 as MNHNS and CDR2 as SASEGT. The CDR3 region has the DNA TGTGCCAGCAGTGCCCTAGGGGCAGCGGGGGCCCCGGGGGTCAAAAACATTCAGTACTTC. It yields the protein CASSALGAAGAPGVKNIQYF.

A word on this clone: It is unclear where the CDR3 begins or ends on the DNA, so no DNA is shown, and the CDR3 is as TCRdb lists it. The genes are TRBV5-1 and TRBJ2-1; the D segment call TRBD1 is taken from the table without a DNA check. CDR1 is SGHRS, CDR2 YFSETQ, per germline. The CDR3 is made up of 16 amino acids, end residues included. The CDR3 reads CASSFFGQGVYNEQFF.

V is TRBV29-1 and J is TRBJ1-1, with D unresolved. Germline CDR1 and CDR2: SQVTM and ANQGSEA. The V end lost 5 bases, the J end lost 11 bases, and 12 bases lay between the germline ends. The CDR3 has 10 amino acids. The CDR3 nucleotides are TGCAGCGTTCAGACCCTGAGGGCTTTCTTT. This codes for CSVQTLRAFF.

The rearrangement uses TRBV7-6 and TRBJ1-1; TRBD1 aligns across 9 bases. The V gene's germline CDR1 is SGHVS and CDR2 FNYEAQ. The CDR3 spans 15 residues. Trimming at V came to 4 bases and at J to 4 bases, leaving 7 bases not matched to a gene. The CDR3 DNA sequence: TGTGCCAGCAGCTCGGGACAGGGTGTCGGCACTGAAGCTTTCTTT. Its protein is CASSSGQGVGTEAFF.

Details on this clone: The germline gene is not matched at one end of the junction; a read error may be the cause. The V gene is TRBV5-1, the J gene TRBJ1-4; the D is unclear. CDR1 is SGHRS and CDR2 is YFSETQ in the germline V gene. The CDR3 is 16 amino acids. CDR3 coding DNA: TGTGCCAGCAGCCTATCCAGTCCAGGAATAAATGAAAAACTGTTTTTT. Translating it yields CASSLSSPGINEKLFF.

The V call is TRBV7-3, the J call TRBJ2-1, with TRBD2 matching 12 bases. V lost 4 bases and J lost 6; bases outside the gene matches: 4. Germline V CDR1 and CDR2: SGHTA, FQGTGA. The CDR3 loop spans 15 amino acids. The CDR3 sequence is CASSSLAGGANEQFF. The CDR3 nucleotides read TGTGCCAGCAGCTCCCTAGCGGGAGGGGCCAATGAGCAGTTCTTC.

The chain couples TRBV14 to TRBJ1-6; D is unclear. The CDR3 totals 15 residues. Deletions cut 0 bases from V and 10 bases from J, with 13 bases between. CDR1 is SGHDN and CDR2 is FVKESK in the germline V gene. The CDR3 reads CASSQDSLAGSPLHF. CDR3 bases: TGTGCCAGCAGCCAAGATAGCCTCGCCGGGTCACCCCTCCACTTT.

The chain's CDR3 is CASSFSRLAERSYEQYV. The DNA for the CDR3 is TGTGCCAGCAGCTTTTCCCGCCTAGCGGAGCGCTCCTACGAGCAGTACGTC. This sequence joins TRBV12-1 and TRBJ2-7; the D call in the table, TRBD2, was not verified against the DNA. TRBV12-1 is a pseudogene locus. The CDR3 totals 17 residues.